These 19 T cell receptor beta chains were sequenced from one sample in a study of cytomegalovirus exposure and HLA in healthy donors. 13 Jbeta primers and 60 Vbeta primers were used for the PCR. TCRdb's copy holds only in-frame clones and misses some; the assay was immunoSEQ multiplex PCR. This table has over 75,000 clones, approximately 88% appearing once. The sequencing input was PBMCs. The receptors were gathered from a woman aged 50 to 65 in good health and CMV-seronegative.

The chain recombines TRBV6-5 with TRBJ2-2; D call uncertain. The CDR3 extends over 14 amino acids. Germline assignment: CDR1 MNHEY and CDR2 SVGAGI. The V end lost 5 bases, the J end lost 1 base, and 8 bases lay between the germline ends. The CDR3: CASSPYLNTGELFF. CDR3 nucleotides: TGTGCCAGCAGTCCCTACCTGAACACCGGGGAGCTGTTTTTT.

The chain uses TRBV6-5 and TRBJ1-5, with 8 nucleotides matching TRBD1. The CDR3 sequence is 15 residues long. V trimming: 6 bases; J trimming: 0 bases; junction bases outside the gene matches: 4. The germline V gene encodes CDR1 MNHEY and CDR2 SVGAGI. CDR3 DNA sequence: TGTGCCAGCAGAATGACAGGGGTTAGCAATCAGCCCCAGCATTTT. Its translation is CASRMTGVSNQPQHF.

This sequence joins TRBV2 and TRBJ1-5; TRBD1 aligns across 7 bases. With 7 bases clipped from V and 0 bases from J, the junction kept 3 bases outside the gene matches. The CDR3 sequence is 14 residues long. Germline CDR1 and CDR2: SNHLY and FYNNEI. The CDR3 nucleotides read TGTGCCAGCACCTGGACAGGTAGCAATCAGCCCCAGCATTTT. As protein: CASTWTGSNQPQHF.

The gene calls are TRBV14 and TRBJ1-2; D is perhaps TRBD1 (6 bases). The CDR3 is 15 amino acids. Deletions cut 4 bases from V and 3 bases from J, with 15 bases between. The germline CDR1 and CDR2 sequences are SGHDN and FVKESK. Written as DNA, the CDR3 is TGTGCCAGCAGCCTAGGGGACATTTTTGACTATGGCTACACCTTC. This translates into CASSLGDIFDYGYTF.

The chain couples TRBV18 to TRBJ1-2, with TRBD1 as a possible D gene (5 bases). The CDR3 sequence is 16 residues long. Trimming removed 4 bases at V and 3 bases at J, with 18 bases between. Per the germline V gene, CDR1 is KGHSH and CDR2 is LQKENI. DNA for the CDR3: TGTGCCAGCTCACAACTTGGCGGATCGGGGGACTATGGCTACACCTTC. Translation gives CASSQLGGSGDYGYTF. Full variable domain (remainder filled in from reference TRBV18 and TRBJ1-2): NAGVMQNPRHLVRRRGQEARLRCSPMKGHSHVYWYRQLPEEGLKFMVYLQKENIIDESGMPKERFSAEFPKEGPSILRIQQVVRGDSAAYFCASSQLGGSGDYGYTFGSGTRLTVV.

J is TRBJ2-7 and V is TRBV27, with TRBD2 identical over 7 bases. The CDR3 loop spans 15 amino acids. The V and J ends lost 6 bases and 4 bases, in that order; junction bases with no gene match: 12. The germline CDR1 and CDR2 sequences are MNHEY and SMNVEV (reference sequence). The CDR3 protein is CASSRPGLERYEQYF. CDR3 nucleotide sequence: TGTGCCAGCAGCCGACCTGGACTAGAAAGGTACGAGCAGTACTTC.

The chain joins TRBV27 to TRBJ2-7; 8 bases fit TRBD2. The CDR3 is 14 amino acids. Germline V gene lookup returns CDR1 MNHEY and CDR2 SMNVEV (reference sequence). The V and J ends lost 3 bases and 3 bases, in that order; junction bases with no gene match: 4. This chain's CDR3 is CASSLGLDHYEQYF. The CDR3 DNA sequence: TGTGCCAGCAGTTTGGGACTAGATCACTACGAGCAGTACTTC.

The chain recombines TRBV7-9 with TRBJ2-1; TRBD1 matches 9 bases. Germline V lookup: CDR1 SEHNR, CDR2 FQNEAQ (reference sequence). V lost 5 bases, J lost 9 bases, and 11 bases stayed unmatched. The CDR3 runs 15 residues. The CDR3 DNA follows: TGTGCCAGCAGCCAGGACAGGGGACCGAGGGGTGAGCAGTTCTTC. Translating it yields CASSQDRGPRGEQFF.

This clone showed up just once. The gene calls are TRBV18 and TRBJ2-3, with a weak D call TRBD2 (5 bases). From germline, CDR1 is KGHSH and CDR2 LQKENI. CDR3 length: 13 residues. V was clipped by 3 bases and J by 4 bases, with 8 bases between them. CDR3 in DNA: TGTGCCAGCTCACCCTCACTAGCAGATACGCAGTATTTT. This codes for CASSPSLADTQYF. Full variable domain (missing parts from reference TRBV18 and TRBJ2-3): NAGVMQNPRHLVRRRGQEARLRCSPMKGHSHVYWYRQLPEEGLKFMVYLQKENIIDESGMPKERFSAEFPKEGPSILRIQQVVRGDSAAYFCASSPSLADTQYFGPGTRLTVL.

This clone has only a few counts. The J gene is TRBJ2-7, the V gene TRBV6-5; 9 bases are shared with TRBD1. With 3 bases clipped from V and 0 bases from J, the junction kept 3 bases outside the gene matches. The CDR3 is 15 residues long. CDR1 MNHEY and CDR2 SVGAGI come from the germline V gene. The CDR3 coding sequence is TGTGCCAGCAGTTATGAACAGGGGGCCTCCTACGAGCAGTACTTC. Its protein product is CASSYEQGASYEQYF.

The CDR3 protein is CASSQGRDYGYTF. CDR3 coding DNA: TGTGCCAGCAGCCAGGGCAGAGACTATGGCTACACCTTC. This chain uses TRBV14 with TRBJ1-2; D remains ambiguous. The CDR3 loop spans 13 amino acids. Trimming removed 3 bases at V and 3 bases at J, with 8 bases between. CDR1 is SGHDN, CDR2 FVKESK, per germline.

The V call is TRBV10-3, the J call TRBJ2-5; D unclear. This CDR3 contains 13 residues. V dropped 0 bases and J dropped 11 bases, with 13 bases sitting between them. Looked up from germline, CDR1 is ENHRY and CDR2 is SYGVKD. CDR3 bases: TGTGCCATCAGTGAGTCGAACTCTTATGAGCAGTACTTC. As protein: CAISESNSYEQYF.

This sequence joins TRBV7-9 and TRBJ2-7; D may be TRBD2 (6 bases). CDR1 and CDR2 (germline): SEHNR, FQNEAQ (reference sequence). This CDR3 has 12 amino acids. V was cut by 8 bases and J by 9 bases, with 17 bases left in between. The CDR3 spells CASSSAGSAQYV. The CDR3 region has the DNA TGTGCCAGCTCCAGCGCGGGGTCCGCGCAGTACGTC.

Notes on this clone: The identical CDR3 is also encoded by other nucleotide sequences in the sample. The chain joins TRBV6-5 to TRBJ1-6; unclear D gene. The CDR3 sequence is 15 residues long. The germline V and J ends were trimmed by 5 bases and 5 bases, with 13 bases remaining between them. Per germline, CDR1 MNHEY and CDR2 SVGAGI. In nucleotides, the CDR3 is TGTGCCAGCAGTCCCACAACCCAAAATAATTCACCCCTCCACTTT. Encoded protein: CASSPTTQNNSPLHF.

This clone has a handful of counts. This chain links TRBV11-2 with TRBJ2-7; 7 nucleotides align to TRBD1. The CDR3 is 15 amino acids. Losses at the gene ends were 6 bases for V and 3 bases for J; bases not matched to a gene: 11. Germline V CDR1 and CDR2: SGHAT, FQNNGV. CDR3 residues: CASSPGSGQFYEQYF. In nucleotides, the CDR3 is TGTGCCAGCAGTCCTGGTTCGGGACAGTTCTACGAGCAGTACTTC. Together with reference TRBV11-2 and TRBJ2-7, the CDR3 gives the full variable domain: EAGVAQSPRYKIIEKRQSVAFWCNPISGHATLYWYQQILGQGPKLLIQFQNNGVVDDSQLPKDRFSAERLKGVDSTLKIQPAKLEDSAVYLCASSPGSGQFYEQYFGPGTRLTVT.

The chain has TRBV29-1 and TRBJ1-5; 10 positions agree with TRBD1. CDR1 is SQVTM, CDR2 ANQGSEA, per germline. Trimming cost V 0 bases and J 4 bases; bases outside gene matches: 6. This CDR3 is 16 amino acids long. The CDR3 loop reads CSVEDRPGQGNQPQHF. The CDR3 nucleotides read TGCAGCGTTGAAGATCGCCCGGGACAGGGGAATCAGCCCCAGCATTTT.

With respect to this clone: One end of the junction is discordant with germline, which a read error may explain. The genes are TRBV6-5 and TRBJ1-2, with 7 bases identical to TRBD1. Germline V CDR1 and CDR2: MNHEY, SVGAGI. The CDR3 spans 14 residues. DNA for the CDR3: TGTGCCAGCAGTTACGGCAGGGGGTCTTATGGCTACCCCTTC. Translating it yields CASSYGRGSYGYPF.

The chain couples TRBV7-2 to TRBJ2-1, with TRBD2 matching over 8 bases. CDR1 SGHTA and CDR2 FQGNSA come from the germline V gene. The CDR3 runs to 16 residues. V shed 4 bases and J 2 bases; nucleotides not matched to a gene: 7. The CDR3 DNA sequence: TGTGCCAGCAGCTCCTTCCCGGGACTAGCCTACAATGAGCAGTTCTTC. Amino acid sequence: CASSSFPGLAYNEQFF.

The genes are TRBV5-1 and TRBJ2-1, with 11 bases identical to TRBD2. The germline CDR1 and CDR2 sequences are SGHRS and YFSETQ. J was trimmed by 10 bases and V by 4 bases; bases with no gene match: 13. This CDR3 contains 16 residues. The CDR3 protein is CASSLLAGDPVREQFF. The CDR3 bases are TGCGCCAGCAGCCTACTAGCGGGAGACCCCGTACGGGAGCAGTTCTTC.